The rows below give T cell receptor beta chains drawn from one sample of a study of blood T cells in healthy people across ages. TCRdb redid the calling of the 5' RACE reads with MiXCR, one entry per CDR3 protein. This repertoire shows about 1 million distinct CDR3 sequences, about 23% found once; its top ten account for approximately 0.79%. These data are also associated with another study on T cells of mothers and their children.

The sequencing sample was made of blood. The receptors stem from a girl aged 2 to 9 in good health. The CDR3 runs from the conserved cysteine through the conserved F or W. D genes are given only for firm matches. Only some rows state a clone size, as once, few, many or a class for expanded clones.

cdr3_aa: CASSPLTGTVDEQYF; cdr3_nt: TGTGCCAGCAGTCCCTTGACAGGGACGGTAGACGAGCAGTACTTC; d_call: TRBD1; j_call: TRBJ2-7; v_call: TRBV14; clone_size: -
cdr3_aa: CASSVYSEIQDTGELFF; cdr3_nt: TGTGCCAGCAGCGTATACAGCGAGATCCAGGACACCGGGGAGCTGTTTTTT; d_call: -; j_call: TRBJ2-2; v_call: TRBV9; clone_size: -
cdr3_aa: CASSLSSGSNQPQHF; cdr3_nt: TGTGCCAGCAGTTTAAGTTCGGGAAGCAATCAGCCCCAGCATTTT; d_call: -; j_call: TRBJ1-5; v_call: TRBV12-3/TRBV12-4; clone_size: -
cdr3_aa: CASSEGRGRNKKLFF; cdr3_nt: TGTGCCAGCAGTGAAGGTCGGGGACGTAATAAAAAACTGTTTTTT; d_call: -; j_call: TRBJ1-4; v_call: TRBV6-1; clone_size: -
cdr3_aa: CASSAGLALYNEQFF; cdr3_nt: TGCGCCAGCAGCGCGGGACTAGCGCTCTACAATGAGCAGTTCTTC; d_call: TRBD2; j_call: TRBJ2-1; v_call: TRBV5-1; clone_size: few
cdr3_aa: CASSTGWSNQPQHF; cdr3_nt: TGTGCCAGCTCCACGGGGTGGAGCAATCAGCCCCAGCATTTT; d_call: -; j_call: TRBJ1-5; v_call: TRBV18; clone_size: few
cdr3_aa: CASSLSLEFYGYTF; cdr3_nt: TGCGCCAGCAGCTTATCCCTTGAATTTTATGGCTACACCTTC; d_call: -; j_call: TRBJ1-2; v_call: TRBV5-1; clone_size: -
cdr3_aa: CASSLDLATYEQYF; cdr3_nt: TGTGCCAGCAGCTTAGATCTGGCTACCTACGAGCAGTACTTC; d_call: -; j_call: TRBJ2-7; v_call: TRBV7-2; clone_size: -
cdr3_aa: CASSLIVNEQFF; cdr3_nt: TGTGCCAGCAGCCTCATCGTAAATGAGCAGTTCTTC; d_call: -; j_call: TRBJ2-1; v_call: TRBV28; clone_size: -
cdr3_aa: CASSLTGERTLGYTF; cdr3_nt: TGTGCCAGCAGCCTCACAGGGGAGCGGACTCTGGGCTACACCTTC; d_call: TRBD1; j_call: TRBJ1-2; v_call: TRBV7-9; clone_size: few
cdr3_aa: CASSISPGLADTQYF; cdr3_nt: TGTGCCAGCAGCATATCACCGGGACTAGCGGATACGCAGTATTTT; d_call: TRBD2; j_call: TRBJ2-3; v_call: TRBV11-2; clone_size: -
cdr3_aa: CASSQVAGSNQPRHF; cdr3_nt: TGTGCCAGCAGCCAAGTTGCTGGAAGCAATCAGCCCCGGCATTTT; d_call: -; j_call: TRBJ1-5; v_call: TRBV4-2; clone_size: -
cdr3_aa: CASSNLRGGDEKLFF; cdr3_nt: TGCGCCAGCAGCAATCTCCGGGGAGGGGATGAAAAACTGTTTTTT; d_call: -; j_call: TRBJ1-4; v_call: TRBV5-1; clone_size: -
cdr3_aa: CASSSGWSGGGDTQYF; cdr3_nt: TGTGCCAGCAGCTCAGGCTGGAGCGGGGGGGGAGATACGCAGTATTTT; d_call: TRBD2; j_call: TRBJ2-3; v_call: TRBV7-2; clone_size: -
cdr3_aa: CASRSLGGGTEAFF; cdr3_nt: TGTGCCAGCAGGTCTCTGGGAGGCGGTACTGAAGCTTTCTTT; d_call: -; j_call: TRBJ1-1; v_call: TRBV7-9; clone_size: few
cdr3_aa: CASSLTGPESRTQYF; cdr3_nt: TGTGCCAGCAGCCTGACGGGACCCGAGAGTCGGACCCAGTACTTC; d_call: -; j_call: TRBJ2-5; v_call: TRBV7-2; clone_size: few
cdr3_aa: CASSLVRGTNEQFF; cdr3_nt: TGTGCCAGCAGTTTAGTTAGGGGTACCAATGAGCAGTTCTTC; d_call: -; j_call: TRBJ2-1; v_call: TRBV12-3/TRBV12-4; clone_size: -
cdr3_aa: CASSEEGTLKETQYF; cdr3_nt: TGTGCCAGCAGTGAAGAGGGGACCCTCAAAGAGACCCAGTACTTC; d_call: -; j_call: TRBJ2-5; v_call: TRBV6-1; clone_size: -
cdr3_aa: CSAREERTSYNEQFF; cdr3_nt: TGCAGTGCCCGGGAGGAGCGGACCTCCTACAATGAGCAGTTCTTC; d_call: TRBD2; j_call: TRBJ2-1; v_call: TRBV20-1; clone_size: -
cdr3_aa: CASSFKGADGYTF; cdr3_nt: TGTGCCAGCAGCTTTAAGGGGGCCGATGGCTACACCTTC; d_call: TRBD1; j_call: TRBJ1-2; v_call: TRBV11-2; clone_size: once
cdr3_aa: CSARDRTSGNNEQFF; cdr3_nt: TGCAGTGCTAGAGATCGGACTAGCGGGAACAATGAGCAGTTCTTC; d_call: TRBD2; j_call: TRBJ2-1; v_call: TRBV20-1; clone_size: few
cdr3_aa: CSARPTPGRLQETQYF; cdr3_nt: TGCAGTGCTAGACCGACTCCGGGACGACTCCAAGAGACCCAGTACTTC; d_call: -; j_call: TRBJ2-5; v_call: TRBV20-1; clone_size: few
cdr3_aa: CASSPEGALYGYTF; cdr3_nt: TGTGCCAGCTCACCGGAGGGGGCGCTCTATGGCTACACCTTC; d_call: TRBD1; j_call: TRBJ1-2; v_call: TRBV18; clone_size: -